This record looks at one TCR beta chain sequence and its context. Its antigen remains unknown. The CDR3 contains 15 residues. The V gene's germline CDR1 is SGDLS and CDR2 YYNGEE. Trimming stripped 0 bases from V and 0 bases from J, with 8 bases between. Repertoires were generated with immunoSEQ multiplex PCR, while TCRdb's copy carries only in-frame clones and drops some. The sample shows about 40,000 clones, more than 75% of them seen only once. The source of the sample is a study of T cells in localized non-small cell lung cancer. Study-level results: Appearing in adjacent lung were a median roughly 60 of the top 100 tumor clones. Uninvolved adjacent lung had higher T cell clonality than tumor and all other tissues. Sequencing was limited to one tumor region, leaving the possibility of heterogeneity open. In the blood, greater T cell density corresponded to longer overall survival.

This TCR was recovered from a man between 18 and 49 years old with stage I lung adenocarcinoma. The chain is built from TRBV9 and TRBJ2-3; D not resolved. Sample: peripheral blood, taken before any cancer treatment. CDR3 region: CASSVGGSSTDTQYF. The DNA for the CDR3 is TGTGCCAGCAGCGTAGGGGGATCAAGCACAGATACGCAGTATTTT.